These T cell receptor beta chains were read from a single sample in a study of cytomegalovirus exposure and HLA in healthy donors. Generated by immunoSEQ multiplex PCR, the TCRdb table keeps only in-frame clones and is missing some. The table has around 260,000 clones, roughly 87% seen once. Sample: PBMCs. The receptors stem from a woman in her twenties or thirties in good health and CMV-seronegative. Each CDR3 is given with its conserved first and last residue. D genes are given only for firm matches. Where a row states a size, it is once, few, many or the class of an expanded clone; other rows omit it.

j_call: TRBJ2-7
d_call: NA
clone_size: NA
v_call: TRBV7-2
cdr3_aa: CASSFLAGAYEQYF
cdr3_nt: TGTGCCAGCAGCTTCCTGGCAGGGGCATACGAGCAGTACTTC

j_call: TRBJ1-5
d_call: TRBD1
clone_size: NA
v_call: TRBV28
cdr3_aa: CASTWTGRINQPQHF
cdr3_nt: TGTGCCAGCACCTGGACAGGGCGAATCAATCAGCCCCAGCATTTT

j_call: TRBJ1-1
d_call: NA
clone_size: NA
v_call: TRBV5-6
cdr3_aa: CASSLTGLTEAFF
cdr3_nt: TGTGCCAGCAGCTTAACCGGGCTCACTGAAGCTTTCTTT

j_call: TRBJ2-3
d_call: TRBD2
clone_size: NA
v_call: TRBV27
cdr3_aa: CASSPGLAGDEPDTQYF
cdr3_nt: TGTGCCAGCAGTCCGGGACTAGCGGGAGATGAACCAGATACGCAGTATTTT

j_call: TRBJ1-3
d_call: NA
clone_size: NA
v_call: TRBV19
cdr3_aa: CASSIPRGTGNTIYF
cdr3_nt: TGTGCCAGTAGTATCCCTCGGGGGACTGGAAACACCATATATTTT

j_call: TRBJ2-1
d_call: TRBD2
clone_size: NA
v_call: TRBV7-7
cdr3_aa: CASSSDGLAGSYNEQFF
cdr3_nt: TGTGCCAGCAGCTCGGACGGACTAGCGGGATCCTACAATGAGCAGTTCTTC

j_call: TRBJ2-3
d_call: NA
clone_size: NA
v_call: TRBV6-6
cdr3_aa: CASKEWADTDTQYF
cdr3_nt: TGTGCCAGCAAGGAATGGGCCGACACAGATACGCAGTATTTT

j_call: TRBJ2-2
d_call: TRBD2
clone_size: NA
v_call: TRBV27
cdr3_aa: CASSFRTSGTGELFF
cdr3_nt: TGTGCCAGCAGTTTCAGGACTAGCGGCACCGGGGAGCTGTTTTTT

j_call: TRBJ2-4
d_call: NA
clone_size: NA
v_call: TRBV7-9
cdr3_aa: CASSLNRETRLVQYF
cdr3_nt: TGTGCCAGCAGCTTAAACCGGGAGACTAGGCTGGTTCAGTACTTC

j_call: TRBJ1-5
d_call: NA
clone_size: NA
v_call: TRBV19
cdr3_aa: CASSVGQGYQPQHF
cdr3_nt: TGTGCCAGTAGCGTCGGGCAGGGATATCAGCCCCAGCATTTT

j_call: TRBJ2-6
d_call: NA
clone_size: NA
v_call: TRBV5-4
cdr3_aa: CASSLGQSGANVLTF
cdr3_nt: TGTGCCAGCAGCCTCGGACAGTCTGGGGCCAACGTCCTGACTTTC

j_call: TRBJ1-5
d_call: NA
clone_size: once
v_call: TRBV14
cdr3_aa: CASSLRGAGQPQHF
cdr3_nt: TGTGCCAGCAGCCTCAGGGGCGCGGGTCAGCCCCAGCATTTT

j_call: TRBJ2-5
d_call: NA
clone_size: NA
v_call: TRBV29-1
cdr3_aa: CSAPGPQGRTQYF
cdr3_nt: TGCAGCGCTCCAGGGCCCCAGGGAAGGACCCAGTACTTC

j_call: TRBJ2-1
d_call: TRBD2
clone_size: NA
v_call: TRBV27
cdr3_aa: CASSFLASGAYNEQFF
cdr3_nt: TGTGCCAGCAGTTTCCTGGCTAGCGGGGCCTACAATGAGCAGTTCTTC

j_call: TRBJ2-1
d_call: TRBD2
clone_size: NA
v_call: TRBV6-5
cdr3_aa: CATRLAAYNEQFF
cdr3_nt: TGTGCCACCAGACTAGCGGCTTACAATGAGCAGTTCTTC

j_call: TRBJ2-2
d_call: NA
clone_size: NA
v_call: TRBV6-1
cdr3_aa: CASNGVLDTGELFF
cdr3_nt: TGTGCCAGCAACGGGGTGTTGGACACCGGGGAGCTGTTTTTT

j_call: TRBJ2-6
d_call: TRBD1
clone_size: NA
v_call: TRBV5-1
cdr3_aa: CASSATSTGAGANVLTF
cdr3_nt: TGCGCCAGCAGCGCCACCTCGACAGGGGCTGGGGCCAACGTCCTGACTTTC

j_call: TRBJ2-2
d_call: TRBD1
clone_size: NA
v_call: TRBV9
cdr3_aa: CASSVGDREHGELFF
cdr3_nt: TGTGCCAGCAGCGTAGGGGACAGGGAACACGGGGAGCTGTTTTTT

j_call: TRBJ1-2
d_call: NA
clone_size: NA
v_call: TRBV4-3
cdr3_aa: CASSQAGGGPLGYTF
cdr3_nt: TGCGCCAGCAGCCAAGCCGGTGGGGGGCCTCTGGGCTACACCTTC

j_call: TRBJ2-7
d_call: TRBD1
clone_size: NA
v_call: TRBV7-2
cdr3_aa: CASGDRGRNEQYF
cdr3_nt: TGTGCCAGCGGAGACAGGGGACGCAACGAGCAGTACTTC

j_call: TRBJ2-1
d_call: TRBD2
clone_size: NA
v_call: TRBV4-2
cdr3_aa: CASSLTPVLAGDYNEQFF
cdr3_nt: TGTGCCAGCAGCCTAACACCGGTTTTAGCGGGAGATTACAATGAGCAGTTCTTC

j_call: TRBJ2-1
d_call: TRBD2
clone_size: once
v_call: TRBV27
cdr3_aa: CASSSGLAGVYNEQFF
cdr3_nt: TGTGCCAGCAGTTCCGGACTAGCGGGAGTCTACAATGAGCAGTTCTTC

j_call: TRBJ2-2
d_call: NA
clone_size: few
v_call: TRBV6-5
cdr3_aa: CASTPRENTGELFF
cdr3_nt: TGTGCCAGCACGCCTAGGGAGAACACCGGGGAGCTGTTTTTT

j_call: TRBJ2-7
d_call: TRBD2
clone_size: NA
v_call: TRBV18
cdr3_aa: CASSPKRGLAEVSSYEQYF
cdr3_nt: TGTGCCAGCTCTCCCAAGAGGGGACTAGCGGAGGTTAGCTCCTACGAGCAGTACTTC